Presented here are 27 T cell receptor beta chains from one specimen sequenced in a study of blood T cell repertoires in COVID-19. Here immunoSEQ multiplex PCR was the method, and the copy in TCRdb shows in-frame clones only, minus some. The sample consists of roughly 350,000 clones, roughly 86% of them appearing once. The sequenced sample consisted of peripheral blood. The receptor source for this set is a woman in her 70s with COVID-19, enrolled during active disease.

The V and J genes are TRBV19 and TRBJ1-2; the match to TRBD1 covers 8 bases. Trimming cost V 8 bases and J 8 bases; bases outside gene matches: 13. The CDR3 extends over 14 amino acids. Germline CDR1 is LNHDA and CDR2 is SQIVND (reference sequence). The CDR3 reads CASSAGGPPSGYTF. In DNA, the CDR3 is TGTGCCAGTTCGGCAGGGGGCCCCCCTTCCGGCTACACCTTC. Variable domain in full (rest from reference TRBV19 and TRBJ1-2): DGGITQSPKYLFRKEGQNVTLSCEQNLNHDAMYWYRQDPGQGLRLIYYSQIVNDFQKGDIAEGYSVSREKKESFPLTVTSAQKNPTAFYLCASSAGGPPSGYTFGSGTRLTVV.

The J gene is TRBJ1-2, the V gene TRBV5-4; 9 nucleotides agree with TRBD1. V lost 4 bases, J lost 4 bases, and 14 bases stayed unmatched. Per germline, CDR1 SGHNT and CDR2 YYREEE (reference sequence). CDR3 size: 17 residues. CDR3 sequence: CASSPPPPGQGPYGYTF. CDR3 bases: TGTGCCAGCAGCCCTCCCCCTCCGGGACAGGGTCCCTATGGCTACACCTTC.

This chain links TRBV23-1 with TRBJ1-1; D unresolved. TRBV23-1 is reported as an ORF; its role is uncertain. V was trimmed by 4 bases and J by 1 base, leaving 19 bases between them. The CDR3 consists of 17 residues. The chain's CDR3 is CASSLLPGGERNTEAFF. Written as DNA, the CDR3 is TGCGCCAGCAGTCTCTTACCAGGCGGGGAAAGGAACACTGAAGCTTTCTTT.

In its sample, this clone was seen a few times. This chain links TRBV27 with TRBJ1-2; 8 bases match TRBD1. With 3 bases clipped from V and 8 bases from J, the junction kept 14 bases outside the gene matches. CDR1 MNHEY and CDR2 SMNVEV come from the germline V gene (reference sequence). The CDR3 has 16 amino acids. The CDR3 loop is CASSLRQGWRAGGYTF. CDR3 in DNA: TGTGCCAGCAGTTTGCGACAGGGGTGGAGGGCGGGAGGCTACACCTTC.

The chain couples TRBV27 to TRBJ2-7, with 7 bases fitting TRBD1. The trim removed 5 bases at V and 5 bases at J, leaving 9 bases unmatched. This CDR3 is 14 amino acids long. Germline CDR1 reads MNHEY; CDR2 reads SMNVEV (reference sequence). The CDR3 is CASSINRGRDEQYF. The CDR3 DNA follows: TGTGCCAGCAGTATCAACAGGGGAAGGGACGAGCAGTACTTC.

The chain has TRBV7-8 and TRBJ1-6; the D gene is possibly TRBD1 (5 bases). This CDR3 contains 14 residues. Germline CDR1 SGHVS, CDR2 FQNEAQ. V was clipped by 2 bases and J by 7 bases, with 9 bases between them. The CDR3 reads CASSLRQRNSPLHF. The CDR3 DNA reads TGTGCCAGCAGCTTAAGACAGAGAAATTCACCCCTCCACTTT.

Details on this clone: This specimen includes other DNA sequences encoding the same CDR3. V gene TRBV5-1 combines with J gene TRBJ2-5; no clear D. CDR3 length: 13 amino acids. The germline V gene encodes CDR1 SGHRS and CDR2 YFSETQ. The V end lost 0 bases, the J end lost 2 bases, and 5 bases lay between the germline ends. CDR3 sequence reads: CASSLAQQETQYF. As DNA, the CDR3 is TGCGCCAGCAGCTTGGCACAGCAAGAGACCCAGTACTTC.

V is TRBV19 and J is TRBJ1-5, with TRBD1 identical over 8 bases. V lost 5 bases, J lost 4 bases, and 7 bases stayed unmatched. The CDR3 contains 15 residues. Per the germline V gene, CDR1 is LNHDA and CDR2 is SQIVND (reference sequence). This chain's CDR3 is CASSELGQGNQPQHF. In DNA form, the CDR3 reads TGTGCCAGTAGTGAACTTGGACAGGGTAATCAGCCCCAGCATTTT.

As concerns this clone: This sample includes further DNA sequences coding for the same CDR3. The CDR3 DNA sequence: TGCGCCAGCAGCCTAGGACTAGCGAGAGAGACCCAGTACTTC. It translates to CASSLGLARETQYF. The genes are TRBV5-1 and TRBJ2-5; 9 bases are a match to TRBD2. The CDR3 extends over 14 amino acids. V was clipped by 4 bases and J by 4 bases; unmatched bases: 5. Germline CDR1 and CDR2: SGHRS and YFSETQ.

The chain joins TRBV6-5 to TRBJ1-6; D is possibly TRBD1 (6 bases). The V gene lost 6 bases and the J gene lost 7 bases, with 10 bases spanning the gap. Germline assignment: CDR1 MNHEY and CDR2 SVGAGI. This CDR3 spans 13 amino acids. CDR3 bases: TGTGCCAGCAGCCTTACAGGGAATTCACCCCTCCACTTT. Residues: CASSLTGNSPLHF.

The V gene is TRBV4-3, the J gene TRBJ1-2; 8 bases match TRBD1. The CDR3 runs 15 residues. CDR1 is LGHNA, CDR2 YSLEER, per germline. V lost 0 bases, J lost 6 bases, and 6 bases stayed unmatched. In DNA, the CDR3 is TGCGCCAGCAGCCAAGATCGTCAGGGGGCGCATGGCTACACCTTC. It specifies CASSQDRQGAHGYTF.

The chain carries TRBV12-5 and TRBJ1-1; 10 bases line up with TRBD1. This CDR3 comprises 16 residues. The V gene's germline CDR1 is LGHNT and CDR2 FRNRAP. V dropped 6 bases and J dropped 5; count of bases not matched to a gene: 12. The chain's CDR3 is CASGSGPGTGVTEAFF. The CDR3 nucleotides are TGTGCTAGTGGATCGGGGCCCGGGACAGGGGTAACTGAAGCTTTCTTT.

This rearrangement joins TRBV2 to TRBJ2-1, with 10 positions matching TRBD1. This CDR3 has 13 amino acids. Per germline, CDR1 SNHLY and CDR2 FYNNEI. The junction had 3 bases not matched to a gene; V was cut back by 6 bases and J by 7 bases. CDR3 amino acids: CASRGQGTNEQFF. The CDR3 DNA follows: TGTGCCAGCAGGGGACAGGGGACGAATGAGCAGTTCTTC.

This chain links TRBV6-5 with TRBJ1-3; 7 bases match TRBD1. The CDR3 has 15 amino acids. J lost 2 bases, V lost 8 bases, and 9 bases had no gene match. Per germline, CDR1 MNHEY and CDR2 SVGAGI. The CDR3 DNA is TGTGCCAGCCGTAGGACAACAGGGGCTGGAAACACCATATATTTT. Its translation is CASRRTTGAGNTIYF.

V gene TRBV27 combines with J gene TRBJ2-2; 7 bases map to TRBD1. V shed 6 bases and J 3 bases; nucleotides not matched to a gene: 7. The length of the CDR3 is 15 residues. Germline CDR1 MNHEY, CDR2 SMNVEV (reference sequence). CDR3 in DNA: TGTGCCAGCAGGACCGGAGACAGGGACACCGGGGAGCTGTTTTTT. This codes for CASRTGDRDTGELFF.

V and J are TRBV27 and TRBJ2-1; 7 nucleotides line up with TRBD1. V shed 5 bases and J 7 bases; nucleotides not matched to a gene: 17. CDR3 length: 17 residues. Germline V gives CDR1 MNHEY, CDR2 SMNVEV (reference sequence). The CDR3 sequence: CASSVHHGTADLNEQFF. The CDR3 coding sequence is TGTGCCAGCAGTGTACACCACGGGACAGCGGACCTGAATGAGCAGTTCTTC.

This clone was counted once. The chain is built from TRBV6-5 and TRBJ1-3; no reliable D call. This CDR3 has 16 residues. V lost 0 bases, J lost 5 bases, and 14 bases lay in between. Germline V gene sequence: CDR1 MNHEY, CDR2 SVGAGI. The CDR3, as DNA: TGTGCCAGCAGTTACTCGGGGAGGGATTCTAGAAACACCATATATTTT. This sequence encodes CASSYSGRDSRNTIYF.

The rearrangement uses TRBV4-2 and TRBJ2-7, with D possibly TRBD2 on 5 matching bases. Germline CDR1 LGHNA, CDR2 YNFKEQ. Trimming removed 0 bases from V and 5 bases from J, with 8 bases in between. The CDR3 contains 13 residues. CDR3 sequence (DNA): TGTGCCAGCAGCCAAGAGGACGGGGACGAGCAGTACTTC. This encodes CASSQEDGDEQYF.

As to this clone: The sample carries other DNA sequences with the same CDR3. The rearrangement joins TRBV28 to TRBJ1-1; D may be TRBD1 (5 bases). The V and J ends lost 9 bases and 1 base respectively, with 6 bases between them. The CDR3 has 11 residues. Germline CDR1 MDHEN, CDR2 SYDVKM. The CDR3, as DNA: TGTGCCAGTACAGGGAACACTGAAGCTTTCTTT. It is translated as CASTGNTEAFF.

V gene TRBV28 combines with J gene TRBJ2-4, with a possible D match to TRBD1 (6 bases). The CDR3 loop spans 12 amino acids. V gave up 6 bases and J gave up 5 bases, with 8 bases separating them. The germline gives CDR1 MDHEN, CDR2 SYDVKM. The CDR3 region has the DNA TGTGCCAGCAGGAAGGGGGAAAACATTCAGTACTTC. Translation: CASRKGENIQYF.

DNA of the CDR3: TGTGCCAGCAGCCAAGATTCGGCGGGGAACACTGAAGCTTTCTTT. Protein: CASSQDSAGNTEAFF. V is TRBV14 and J is TRBJ1-1; no clear D gene. Deletions cut 0 bases from V and 1 base from J, with 9 bases between. The CDR3 loop spans 15 amino acids. Per the germline V gene, CDR1 is SGHDN and CDR2 is FVKESK.

The chain's CDR3 is CAISDPDMDRGGSYGYTF. The CDR3 DNA sequence: TGTGCCATCAGTGACCCCGACATGGACAGGGGAGGAAGCTATGGCTACACCTTC. The rearrangement links TRBV10-3 to TRBJ1-2, with 9 bases fitting TRBD1. V shed 3 bases, J shed 4 bases, and the junction held 15 bases outside the gene matches. The CDR3 is made up of 18 amino acids. In germline, CDR1 is ENHRY, CDR2 SYGVKD.

In DNA form, the CDR3 reads TGTGCCAGCAGCCTGGAAAGGGAGGTTACTGAAGCTTTCTTT. Residues: CASSLEREVTEAFF. The rearrangement joins TRBV5-4 to TRBJ1-1; D uncertain. The CDR3 is 14 residues long. V was clipped by 4 bases and J by 5 bases, with 15 bases between them. Germline assignment: CDR1 SGHNT and CDR2 YYREEE (reference sequence).

V and J are TRBV4-3 and TRBJ1-2; 8 bases align to TRBD1. V dropped 4 bases and J dropped 7; count of bases not matched to a gene: 11. Germline loops: CDR1 LGHNA, CDR2 YSLEER. The CDR3 runs 15 residues. The CDR3: CASSLTMDREAGYTF. The CDR3 DNA is TGCGCCAGCAGCCTAACGATGGACAGGGAAGCTGGCTACACCTTC.

The CDR3 protein is CATPGTSESYEQYF. DNA of the CDR3: TGTGCCACCCCCGGGACTAGCGAATCCTACGAGCAGTACTTC. J is TRBJ2-7 and V is TRBV24-1; TRBD2 agrees at 10 bases. Germline CDR1 is KGHDR and CDR2 is SFDVKD. Trimming removed 9 bases from V and 1 base from J; junction bases left unmatched: 5. This CDR3 region has 14 residues.

This chain connects TRBV30 to TRBJ1-2; D is unclear. The CDR3 covers 14 residues. The V end lost 3 bases, the J end lost 2 bases, and 13 bases lay between the germline ends. The germline V gene encodes CDR1 GTSNPN and CDR2 SVGIG (reference sequence). The CDR3 bases are TGTGCCTGGAGAGGCCGCGGCACGAACTATGGCTACACCTTC. Translating gives CAWRGRGTNYGYTF.

The chain uses TRBV24-1 and TRBJ2-1; D perhaps matches TRBD1 (6 bases). CDR3 length: 15 residues. The V and J ends lost 0 bases and 6 bases respectively, with 11 bases between them. The germline CDR1 and CDR2 sequences are KGHDR and SFDVKD. The CDR3 sequence: CATSDLRTAFNEQFF. As DNA, the CDR3 is TGTGCCACCAGTGATTTGAGGACAGCATTCAATGAGCAGTTCTTC.